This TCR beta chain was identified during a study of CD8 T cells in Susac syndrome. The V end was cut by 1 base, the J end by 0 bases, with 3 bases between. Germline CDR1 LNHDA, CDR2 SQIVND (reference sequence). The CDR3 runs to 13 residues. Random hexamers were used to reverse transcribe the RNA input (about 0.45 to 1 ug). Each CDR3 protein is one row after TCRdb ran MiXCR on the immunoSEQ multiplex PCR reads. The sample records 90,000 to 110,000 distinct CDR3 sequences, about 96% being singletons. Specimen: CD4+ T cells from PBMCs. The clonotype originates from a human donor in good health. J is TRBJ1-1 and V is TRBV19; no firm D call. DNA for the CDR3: TGTGCCAGTAGTATAGTGATGAACACTGAAGCTTTCTTT. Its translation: CASSIVMNTEAFF.